The rows below give T cell receptor beta chains drawn from one sample of a study of shared clonotypes between healthy human individuals. Profiled with immunoSEQ multiplex PCR; TCRdb holds only in-frame clones, not every one. The table lists approximately 980,000 clones, about 80% of them singletons. The specimen sequenced was memory CD4+ T cells sorted from blood. Every receptor here comes from a man in his late teens or twenties in good health. Each CDR3 is given with its conserved first and last residue. The D gene is left open where the match is weak. Size values are once, few and many counts, or a class for expanded clones, and some rows have none.

V	J	D	size	CDR3	DNA
TRBV27	TRBJ2-5	TRBD2	NA	CASKGLAGGETQYF	TGTGCCAGCAAGGGACTAGCGGGAGGGGAGACCCAGTACTTC
TRBV9	TRBJ2-3	NA	few	CASSVASTDTQYF	TGTGCCAGCAGCGTAGCTAGCACAGATACGCAGTATTTT
TRBV15	TRBJ2-7	TRBD1	NA	CATRGQGSNSYEQYF	TGTGCCACCAGAGGACAGGGGTCCAACTCCTACGAGCAGTACTTC
TRBV14	TRBJ1-5	NA	NA	CASSPKTPGQSRSGLGQPQHF	TGTGCCAGCAGTCCTAAGACACCGGGACAATCGCGTTCGGGGTTGGGTCAGCCCCAGCATTTT
TRBV19	TRBJ1-5	TRBD1	few	CASGQGEHQPQHF	TGTGCCAGTGGACAGGGGGAACATCAGCCCCAGCATTTT
TRBV6-1	TRBJ1-1	TRBD1	NA	CASRDRGLTEAFF	TGTGCCAGCAGGGACAGGGGGCTCACTGAAGCTTTCTTT
TRBV5-1	TRBJ2-3	NA	NA	CATFSNPGASTDTQYF	TGCGCCACCTTCTCAAACCCAGGGGCAAGTACAGATACGCAGTATTTT
TRBV7-9	TRBJ2-3	NA	NA	CASSLSTGSTDTQYF	TGTGCCAGCAGCCTTTCTACCGGTAGCACAGATACGCAGTATTTT
TRBV7-3	TRBJ2-1	NA	NA	CASSPGANNEQFF	TGTGCCAGCAGCCCAGGGGCAAACAATGAGCAGTTCTTC
TRBV30	TRBJ1-6	NA	NA	CAWSPPAAPLHF	TGTGCCTGGAGCCCACCTGCAGCACCCCTCCACTTT
TRBV7-2	TRBJ2-3	NA	NA	CASSLVAVGPDTQYF	TGTGCCAGCAGCTTAGTTGCCGTCGGGCCAGATACGCAGTATTTT
TRBV7-9	TRBJ1-2	TRBD1	once	CASSLFAGGYGYTF	TGTGCCAGCAGCTTATTTGCAGGGGGCTATGGCTACACCTTC
TRBV30	TRBJ1-3	NA	NA	CAWSVPRSGNTIYF	TGTGCCTGGAGTGTACCGAGATCTGGAAACACCATATATTTT
TRBV28	TRBJ1-3	TRBD1	once	CASSSTGLTGNTIYF	TGTGCCAGCAGTTCGACAGGGCTCACTGGAAACACCATATATTTT
TRBV7-9	TRBJ2-3	TRBD1	NA	CASSWQGATDTQYF	TGTGCCAGCAGCTGGCAGGGGGCGACAGATACGCAGTATTTT
TRBV5-4	TRBJ2-1	NA	few	CASRTDGSPTMKQFF	TGTGCCAGCAGGACTGACGGATCTCCTACAATGAAGCAGTTCTTC
TRBV6-4	TRBJ1-6	NA	few	CASSDSLGRATVEKNSPLHF	TGTGCCAGCAGTGACTCGCTTGGAAGAGCTACGGTGGAAAAAAATTCACCCCTCCACTTT
TRBV4-2	TRBJ2-3	NA	NA	CASSQDKGGGTDTQYF	TGTGCCAGCAGCCAAGATAAGGGGGGCGGCACAGATACGCAGTATTTT
TRBV6-6	TRBJ2-5	NA	NA	CASSVDPQETQYF	TGTGCCAGCAGTGTCGATCCCCAAGAGACCCAGTACTTC
TRBV5-1	TRBJ1-1	NA	NA	CASSRVMTENTEAFF	TGCGCCAGCAGCCGGGTTATGACAGAGAACACTGAAGCTTTCTTT
TRBV5-1	TRBJ1-4	NA	NA	CASSLDEGVNEKLFF	TGCGCCAGCAGCTTGGATGAAGGGGTTAATGAAAAACTGTTTTTT
TRBV9	TRBJ2-2	NA	once	CASSVLRAGLTGELFF	TGTGCCAGCAGCGTTTTGAGGGCCGGGTTGACCGGGGAGCTGTTTTTT
TRBV10-1	TRBJ1-1	NA	NA	CASSDTGGGTEAFF	TGCGCCAGCAGTGACACTGGAGGGGGGACTGAAGCTTTCTTT
TRBV5-1	TRBJ2-7	TRBD2	NA	CASSLEGSGRTYEQYF	TGCGCCAGCAGCTTGGAAGGTAGCGGGAGAACCTACGAGCAGTACTTC
TRBV2	TRBJ2-7	NA	few	CASSPDRSRNEQYF	TGTGCCAGCAGTCCCGACCGCTCACGCAACGAGCAGTACTTC
TRBV6-6	TRBJ1-4	NA	few	CASSYPGGQNEKLFF	TGTGCCAGCAGTTACCCCGGGGGGCAGAATGAAAAACTGTTTTTT
TRBV2	TRBJ2-5	TRBD1	NA	CASSEVMGQGWETQYF	TGTGCCAGCAGTGAAGTCATGGGACAGGGGTGGGAGACCCAGTACTTC
TRBV18	TRBJ1-2	NA	NA	CASSGNDYGYTF	TGTGCCAGCTCAGGGAACGACTATGGCTACACCTTC
TRBV5-1	TRBJ1-1	TRBD1	NA	CTSSPGQHPEAFF	TGCACCAGCAGCCCGGGACAGCACCCTGAAGCTTTCTTT
TRBV6-6	TRBJ1-1	NA	NA	CASSPPLRYIGTEAFF	TGTGCCAGCAGTCCTCCCCTCCGATACATCGGGACTGAAGCTTTCTTT
TRBV5-8	TRBJ1-1	NA	NA	CASSLVGGRENTEAFF	TGTGCCAGCAGCTTGGTGGGGGGGCGAGAGAACACTGAAGCTTTCTTT
TRBV7-5	TRBJ2-5	NA	once	CARSPPPSAGEETQYF	TGTGCCAGAAGCCCCCCTCCTTCAGCGGGAGAAGAGACCCAGTACTTC
TRBV5-1	TRBJ2-5	NA	NA	CASSLAGFGGTETQYF	TGCGCCAGCAGCTTGGCCGGATTTGGAGGGACAGAGACCCAGTACTTC
TRBV19	TRBJ2-1	TRBD1	NA	CASSITGTGYNEQFF	TGTGCCAGTAGTATCACCGGGACAGGGTACAATGAGCAGTTCTTC
TRBV25-1	TRBJ1-4	NA	NA	CASSDGGREKLFF	TGTGCCAGCAGTGACGGAGGCCGGGAAAAACTGTTTTTT